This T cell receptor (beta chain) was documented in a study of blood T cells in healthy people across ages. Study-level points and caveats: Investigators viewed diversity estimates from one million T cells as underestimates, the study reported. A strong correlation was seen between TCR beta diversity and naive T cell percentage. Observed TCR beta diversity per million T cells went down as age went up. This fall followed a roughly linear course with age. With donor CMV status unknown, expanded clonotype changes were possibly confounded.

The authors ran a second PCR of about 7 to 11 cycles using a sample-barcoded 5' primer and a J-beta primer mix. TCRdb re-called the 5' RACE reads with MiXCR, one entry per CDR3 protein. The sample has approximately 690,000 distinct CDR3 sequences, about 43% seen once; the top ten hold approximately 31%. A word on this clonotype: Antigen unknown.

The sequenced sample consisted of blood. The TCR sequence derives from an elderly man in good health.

In DNA form, the CDR3 reads TGTGCCAGCAGCTCCCAAAGGGGACGGGACGAGCAGTACTTC. Protein: CASSSQRGRDEQYF. The chain joins TRBV7-2 to TRBJ2-5; the D call may be TRBD1 or TRBD2 (5 bases each). The closer fit of TRBJ2-7 to the DNA end suggests the J call may be wrong. The CDR3 totals 14 residues. In germline, CDR1 is SGHTA, CDR2 FQGNSA.